This TCR beta chain was sequenced in a study of human thymus T cells. The CDR3 contains 15 residues. CDR1 and CDR2 from the germline V gene are SGHAT and FQNNGV. V lost 1 base to trimming and J lost 7 bases, with 16 bases between them. Produced via immunoSEQ multiplex PCR; TCRdb's table is partial and in-frame only. The sample records about 44,000 clones, 94% being singletons. This chain uses TRBV11-2 with TRBJ1-1, with a possible D match to TRBD1 (5 bases). Source material: blood. This clonotype originated in a boy under three years old with a congenital heart defect but otherwise immunologically healthy. As DNA, the CDR3 is TGTGCCAGCAGCTTAGTGGGGGGGGTCCATGGTGAAGCTTTCTTT. As protein: CASSLVGGVHGEAFF.